A selection of T cell receptor beta chains follows, all from one sample in a study of shared clonotypes between healthy human individuals. Generated by immunoSEQ multiplex PCR, the TCRdb table keeps only in-frame clones and is missing some. The data contain roughly 490,000 clones, roughly 78% of them seen just once; the ten biggest clones take up 12%. Source material: PBMCs. These receptors were obtained from a middle-aged woman in good health. Some clones in this sample may be carry-over from other donors' samples. CDR3s include the opening cysteine and the closing phenylalanine or tryptophan. The order of the fields is D gene, V gene, clone size, J gene, CDR3 protein, CDR3 DNA. The D gene is left open where the match is weak. Expanded clones get a size class; other rows say once, few or many, or leave the size out.

d_gene: .; v_gene: TRBV7-2; abundance: .; j_gene: TRBJ1-2; CDR3aa: CASSLESPTMGYGYTF; CDR3nt: TGTGCCAGCAGCTTAGAGTCGCCGACTATGGGGTATGGCTACACCTTC
d_gene: TRBD1; v_gene: TRBV27; abundance: .; j_gene: TRBJ2-7; CDR3aa: CASSFSGTGMKYF; CDR3nt: TGTGCCAGCAGTTTTTCCGGGACAGGGATGAAGTACTTC
d_gene: TRBD2; v_gene: TRBV6-1; abundance: .; j_gene: TRBJ2-5; CDR3aa: CASKPDSGSWETQYF; CDR3nt: TGTGCCAGCAAACCGGATAGCGGGAGTTGGGAGACCCAGTACTTC
d_gene: TRBD2; v_gene: TRBV7-6; abundance: few; j_gene: TRBJ2-7; CDR3aa: CASSLAHDSGKNEQYF; CDR3nt: TGTGCCAGCAGCTTAGCGCATGATAGCGGGAAGAACGAGCAGTACTTC
d_gene: .; v_gene: TRBV18; abundance: .; j_gene: TRBJ1-1; CDR3aa: CASSPLQGNTEAFF; CDR3nt: TGTGCCAGCTCACCACTGCAGGGGAACACTGAAGCTTTCTTT
d_gene: .; v_gene: TRBV6-1; abundance: .; j_gene: TRBJ2-1; CDR3aa: CASRLTGTNNEQFF; CDR3nt: TGTGCCAGCAGGCTGACCGGGACCAACAATGAGCAGTTCTTC
d_gene: TRBD2; v_gene: TRBV18; abundance: few; j_gene: TRBJ2-3; CDR3aa: CASSELLAGVGDTQYF; CDR3nt: TGTGCCAGCTCGGAGTTACTAGCGGGAGTTGGTGATACGCAGTATTTT
d_gene: .; v_gene: TRBV2; abundance: once; j_gene: TRBJ2-2; CDR3aa: CASMPFGGDTGELFF; CDR3nt: TGTGCCAGCATGCCCTTCGGTGGGGACACCGGGGAGCTGTTTTTT
d_gene: .; v_gene: TRBV5-1; abundance: .; j_gene: TRBJ2-1; CDR3aa: CASSLARNEQFF; CDR3nt: TGCGCCAGCAGCTTGGCGCGGAATGAGCAGTTCTTC
d_gene: TRBD1; v_gene: TRBV7-9; abundance: .; j_gene: TRBJ1-2; CDR3aa: CASSDLDRGRSGYTF; CDR3nt: TGTGCCAGCAGCGATTTAGACAGGGGGAGGAGTGGCTACACCTTC
d_gene: .; v_gene: TRBV18; abundance: .; j_gene: TRBJ2-7; CDR3aa: CASSAGWKNEQYF; CDR3nt: TGTGCCAGCTCTGCAGGGTGGAAAAACGAGCAGTACTTC
d_gene: .; v_gene: TRBV27; abundance: .; j_gene: TRBJ2-2; CDR3aa: CATAERDTGELFF; CDR3nt: TGTGCCACCGCGGAGCGGGACACCGGGGAGCTGTTTTTT
d_gene: .; v_gene: TRBV29-1; abundance: .; j_gene: TRBJ2-2; CDR3aa: CSVVSPAAGELFF; CDR3nt: TGCAGCGTTGTTTCGCCGGCGGCCGGGGAGCTGTTTTTT
d_gene: .; v_gene: TRBV6-1; abundance: once; j_gene: TRBJ1-5; CDR3aa: CASSEGGPNQPQHF; CDR3nt: TGTGCCAGCAGTGAGGGGGGCCCCAATCAGCCCCAGCATTTT
d_gene: .; v_gene: TRBV18; abundance: .; j_gene: TRBJ2-4; CDR3aa: CASSPPGGGIAKNIQYF; CDR3nt: TGTGCCAGCTCACCACCGGGTGGCGGGATAGCCAAAAACATTCAGTACTTC
d_gene: TRBD2; v_gene: TRBV5-4; abundance: .; j_gene: TRBJ2-1; CDR3aa: CASSLPSGPNEQFF; CDR3nt: TGTGCCAGCAGCTTGCCTAGCGGGCCCAATGAGCAGTTCTTC
d_gene: .; v_gene: TRBV5-4; abundance: .; j_gene: TRBJ2-7; CDR3aa: CASSSDSSYEQYF; CDR3nt: TGTGCCAGCAGCTCGGACAGCTCCTACGAGCAGTACTTC
d_gene: .; v_gene: TRBV29-1; abundance: .; j_gene: TRBJ2-3; CDR3aa: CSAATGTDTQYF; CDR3nt: TGCAGCGCCGCGACGGGCACAGATACGCAGTATTTT
d_gene: TRBD2; v_gene: TRBV30; abundance: .; j_gene: TRBJ2-1; CDR3aa: CAREAGARNEQFF; CDR3nt: TGTGCCCGAGAAGCGGGAGCGAGGAATGAGCAGTTCTTC
d_gene: TRBD1; v_gene: TRBV15; abundance: .; j_gene: TRBJ2-5; CDR3aa: CATSRGHTGGGQETQYF; CDR3nt: TGTGCCACCAGCAGAGGCCACACAGGGGGAGGTCAAGAGACCCAGTACTTC
d_gene: TRBD2; v_gene: TRBV9; abundance: .; j_gene: TRBJ2-3; CDR3aa: CASSADPLALDQLTQYF; CDR3nt: TGTGCCAGCAGCGCTGATCCACTAGCGCTTGATCAGCTTACGCAGTATTTT
d_gene: .; v_gene: TRBV15; abundance: .; j_gene: TRBJ1-2; CDR3aa: CATSREGRGRYGYTF; CDR3nt: TGTGCCACCAGCAGAGAAGGCAGGGGCCGATATGGCTACACCTTC
d_gene: .; v_gene: TRBV7-8; abundance: .; j_gene: TRBJ2-1; CDR3aa: CASSLAYSNEQFF; CDR3nt: TGTGCCAGCAGCTTAGCGTACTCCAATGAGCAGTTCTTC
d_gene: .; v_gene: TRBV11-2; abundance: .; j_gene: TRBJ2-1; CDR3aa: CASSLHRVNEQFF; CDR3nt: TGTGCCAGCAGCCTGCACAGGGTGAATGAGCAGTTCTTC
d_gene: TRBD2; v_gene: TRBV4-1; abundance: .; j_gene: TRBJ2-7; CDR3aa: CASSQVGLAGELYYEQYF; CDR3nt: TGCGCCAGCAGCCAAGTGGGTCTAGCGGGGGAGCTTTACTACGAGCAGTACTTC
d_gene: .; v_gene: TRBV7-9; abundance: .; j_gene: TRBJ1-1; CDR3aa: CASSLGRNTEAFF; CDR3nt: TGTGCCAGCAGCTTAGGCCGGAACACTGAAGCTTTCTTT
d_gene: .; v_gene: TRBV6-1; abundance: .; j_gene: TRBJ1-4; CDR3aa: CASSESGTTGLMFF; CDR3nt: TGTGCCAGCAGTGAATCCGGAACGACAGGACTAATGTTTTTT
d_gene: .; v_gene: TRBV10-1; abundance: .; j_gene: TRBJ2-3; CDR3aa: CASSFGQSTDTQYF; CDR3nt: TGCGCCAGCAGTTTCGGACAGAGCACAGATACGCAGTATTTT
d_gene: .; v_gene: TRBV5-4; abundance: .; j_gene: TRBJ2-3; CDR3aa: CASSLDGGGRDTQYF; CDR3nt: TGTGCCAGCAGCTTGGATGGAGGGGGGCGGGATACGCAGTATTTT
d_gene: .; v_gene: TRBV7-2; abundance: .; j_gene: TRBJ1-3; CDR3aa: CASSLAGSNSGNTIYF; CDR3nt: TGTGCCAGCAGCTTAGCGGGCAGCAACTCTGGAAACACCATATATTTT
d_gene: .; v_gene: TRBV5-1; abundance: .; j_gene: TRBJ1-5; CDR3aa: CASSLYSGGDFNQPQHF; CDR3nt: TGCGCCAGCAGCTTGTATTCCGGGGGCGATTTCAATCAGCCCCAGCATTTT
d_gene: .; v_gene: TRBV27; abundance: .; j_gene: TRBJ2-2; CDR3aa: CASSLLGLAITNTGELFF; CDR3nt: TGTGCCAGCAGTCTCCTGGGTCTAGCTATAACGAACACCGGGGAGCTGTTTTTT
d_gene: .; v_gene: TRBV7-9; abundance: .; j_gene: TRBJ2-7; CDR3aa: CASNPGRGTSYEQYF; CDR3nt: TGTGCCAGCAACCCCGGAAGGGGGACCTCCTACGAGCAGTACTTC
d_gene: .; v_gene: TRBV18; abundance: .; j_gene: TRBJ2-7; CDR3aa: CASSRNGLHYEQYF; CDR3nt: TGTGCCAGCTCACGTAATGGACTCCACTACGAGCAGTACTTC
d_gene: TRBD1; v_gene: TRBV6-1; abundance: .; j_gene: TRBJ1-5; CDR3aa: CASSEAGTGGNQPQHF; CDR3nt: TGTGCCAGCAGTGAAGCCGGGACAGGGGGCAATCAGCCCCAGCATTTT
d_gene: TRBD2; v_gene: TRBV7-3; abundance: once; j_gene: TRBJ2-1; CDR3aa: CASSSGTSSNGEQFF; CDR3nt: TGTGCCAGCAGCTCTGGGACTAGCTCCAATGGTGAGCAGTTCTTC
d_gene: TRBD2; v_gene: TRBV13; abundance: .; j_gene: TRBJ2-1; CDR3aa: CASSLRTSGRSNEQFF; CDR3nt: TGTGCCAGCAGCTTAAGGACTAGCGGGAGATCGAATGAGCAGTTCTTC
d_gene: .; v_gene: TRBV5-6; abundance: .; j_gene: TRBJ1-3; CDR3aa: CASSLMGVKAGNTIYF; CDR3nt: TGTGCCAGCAGCTTGATGGGGGTAAAGGCTGGAAACACCATATATTTT
d_gene: .; v_gene: TRBV11-2; abundance: .; j_gene: TRBJ1-5; CDR3aa: CASPSRYSNQPQHF; CDR3nt: TGTGCCAGCCCCTCGCGGTATAGCAATCAGCCCCAGCATTTT
d_gene: TRBD2; v_gene: TRBV28; abundance: .; j_gene: TRBJ2-7; CDR3aa: CASRYSSGRAYEQYF; CDR3nt: TGTGCCAGCAGGTATTCTAGCGGGAGGGCCTACGAGCAGTACTTC
d_gene: TRBD2; v_gene: TRBV5-1; abundance: .; j_gene: TRBJ2-1; CDR3aa: CASSPAPGLGNNEQFF; CDR3nt: TGCGCCAGCAGCCCGGCGCCGGGACTAGGCAACAATGAGCAGTTCTTC
d_gene: .; v_gene: TRBV7-3; abundance: few; j_gene: TRBJ1-2; CDR3aa: CASSPNQDGYTF; CDR3nt: TGTGCCAGCAGCCCCAACCAGGATGGCTACACCTTC
d_gene: .; v_gene: TRBV7-3; abundance: once; j_gene: TRBJ2-7; CDR3aa: CASSLGASGGYEQYF; CDR3nt: TGTGCCAGCAGCCTCGGTGCATCAGGAGGCTACGAGCAGTACTTC
d_gene: TRBD1; v_gene: TRBV5-4; abundance: .; j_gene: TRBJ2-7; CDR3aa: CASRQQGTPYEQYF; CDR3nt: TGTGCCAGCAGACAACAGGGGACCCCCTACGAGCAGTACTTC
d_gene: .; v_gene: TRBV18; abundance: .; j_gene: TRBJ2-2; CDR3aa: CASSPAGTGELFF; CDR3nt: TGTGCCAGCTCACCAGCTGGGACCGGGGAGCTGTTTTTT
d_gene: TRBD1; v_gene: TRBV15; abundance: once; j_gene: TRBJ1-5; CDR3aa: CATSREQGSGNQPQHF; CDR3nt: TGTGCCACCAGCAGAGAACAGGGGTCGGGCAATCAGCCCCAGCATTTT
d_gene: .; v_gene: TRBV19; abundance: few; j_gene: TRBJ1-2; CDR3aa: CASTSPPGEDYGYTF; CDR3nt: TGTGCCAGTACCTCCCCCCCAGGGGAGGACTATGGCTACACCTTC
d_gene: .; v_gene: TRBV15; abundance: many; j_gene: TRBJ2-1; CDR3aa: CATSRGAEPGEQFF; CDR3nt: TGTGCCACCAGCAGAGGGGCTGAGCCAGGGGAGCAGTTCTTC
d_gene: .; v_gene: TRBV18; abundance: .; j_gene: TRBJ2-1; CDR3aa: CASSPPSGRSYNEQFF; CDR3nt: TGTGCCAGCTCACCACCCTCCGGACGCTCCTACAATGAGCAGTTCTTC
d_gene: .; v_gene: TRBV10-2; abundance: .; j_gene: TRBJ2-7; CDR3aa: CASSLSSYEQYF; CDR3nt: TGCGCCAGCAGCCTTAGCTCCTACGAGCAGTACTTC
d_gene: .; v_gene: TRBV18; abundance: .; j_gene: TRBJ1-1; CDR3aa: CASSPRDGTEAFF; CDR3nt: TGTGCCAGCTCACCGCGCGATGGAACCGAAGCTTTCTTT
d_gene: .; v_gene: TRBV25-1; abundance: many; j_gene: TRBJ2-3; CDR3aa: CASSGPIAESTDTQYF; CDR3nt: TGTGCCAGCAGTGGCCCCATAGCGGAGAGCACAGATACGCAGTATTTT